Below, 30 T cell receptor beta chains from the same sample are listed, as sequenced in a study of T cell repertoires in cytomegalovirus infection (dated by TCRdb to about 2019). The sequencing machine was an Illumina HiSeq 1500. In TCRdb, the public reads were trimmed at Q25 with fastp and aligned with MiXCR, with productive beta chains retained. Rows matching on CDR3 protein sequence are summarized as one entry with the most common DNA and genes. A total of some 560,000 distinct CDR3 sequences appear in this sample, roughly 42% of them only once. Of the sample, around 48% is held by the ten largest clones. The antigens these receptors bind are not known. The sample's treatment or condition label, in plain terms: in vitro stimulation with specific CMV peptide epitopes to enrich CMV-specific T cells. Sequencing used cultured PBMCs, obtained from culture after CMV antigen stimulation. The receptors come from a human donor in good health (CMV status not recorded). Some clones in this sample may be carry-over from other donors' samples.

V gene TRBV6-8 combines with J gene TRBJ2-3; D perhaps matches TRBD2 (5 bases). CDR3 length equals 14 residues. Germline V gene sequence: CDR1 MNHGY, CDR2 SAAAGT. Trimming pared 6 bases from V and 1 base from J, leaving 11 bases between. Here the CDR3 DNA reads TGTGCCAGCAGGGTCCGGGGAGGCACAGATACGCAGTATTTT. Protein: CASRVRGGTDTQYF.

This clonotype was counted only a few times. The chain has TRBV7-2 and TRBJ1-5; TRBD1 matches at 10 bases. Trimming cost V 10 bases and J 5 bases; bases outside gene matches: 11. Germline lookup yields CDR1 SGHTA and CDR2 FQGNSA. The CDR3 is 15 residues long. This CDR3 reads CATSLTGTGDQPQHF. The CDR3 coding sequence is TGTGCCACCAGTCTTACCGGGACAGGGGATCAGCCCCAGCATTTT.

The V call is TRBV20-1, the J call TRBJ2-7; TRBD2 aligns across 7 bases. This CDR3 comprises 13 residues. Germline V gives CDR1 DFQATT, CDR2 SNEGSKA (reference sequence). J lost 6 bases, V lost 3 bases, and 8 bases had no gene match. The CDR3 nucleotides read TGCAGTGCTAGTGTGCTAGCGGAGGGCGAGCAGTACTTC. It is translated as CSASVLAEGEQYF.

This clonotype has ten or more counts. The rearrangement joins TRBV7-8 to TRBJ1-4; tentative D call: TRBD1 (5 bases). Trimming removed 5 bases at V and 7 bases at J, with 14 bases between. The CDR3 contains 14 residues. Germline V lookup: CDR1 SGHVS, CDR2 FQNEAQ. The CDR3 protein is CASSDDRGGEKLFF. The DNA for the CDR3 is TGTGCCAGCAGCGACGACCGGGGGGGTGAAAAACTGTTTTTT. The full variable domain, its missing parts supplied by reference TRBV7-8 and TRBJ1-4, is GAGVSQSPRYKVAKRGQDVALRCDPISGHVSLFWYQQALGQGPEFLTYFQNEAQLDKSGLPSDRFFAERPEGSVSTLKIQRTQQEDSAVYLCASSDDRGGEKLFFGSGTQLSVL.

The V and J genes are TRBV2 and TRBJ2-7, with 12 nucleotides matching TRBD1. The V gene's germline CDR1 is SNHLY and CDR2 FYNNEI. With 6 bases clipped from V and 11 bases from J, the junction kept 11 bases outside the gene matches. The CDR3 consists of 14 residues. CDR3 DNA sequence: TGTGCCAGCAGGGCCCGGGACAGGGGGCAACAGGAGTACTTC. Its protein is CASRARDRGQQEYF.

The V and J genes are TRBV27 and TRBJ1-2; D is uncertain. V dropped 5 bases and J dropped 4 bases, with 14 bases sitting between them. CDR1 and CDR2 (germline): MNHEY, SMNVEV (reference sequence). CDR3 length: 14 amino acids. The CDR3 here is CASSVRGDFYGYTF. CDR3 bases: TGTGCCAGCAGTGTCCGGGGAGACTTCTATGGCTACACCTTC.

The CDR3 nucleotides are TGCGCCAGCAGCTCCGAGAGGGGCACTGAAGCTTTCTTT. Its protein is CASSSERGTEAFF. The gene calls are TRBV5-1 and TRBJ1-1, with a tentative D call TRBD1 (5 bases). Germline assignment: CDR1 SGHRS and CDR2 YFSETQ. V dropped 3 bases and J dropped 4 bases, with 10 bases sitting between them. This CDR3 has 13 amino acids.

This clonotype was detected only once. The CDR3 DNA sequence: TGTGCCAGCAGCATGAGAGCGATTGGGTATGGCTACACCTTC. It translates to CASSMRAIGYGYTF. The chain links TRBV7-2 to TRBJ1-2; no reliable D call. Germline CDR1 reads SGHTA; CDR2 reads FQGNSA. Trimming cost V 5 bases and J 5 bases, with 15 bases left between them. The CDR3 is 14 residues long. The full variable domain, with the rest looked up from reference TRBV7-2 and TRBJ1-2, is GAGVSQSPSNKVTEKGKDVELRCDPISGHTALYWYRQSLGQGLEFLIYFQGNSAPDKSGLPSDRFSAERTGGSVSTLTIQRTQQEDSAVYLCASSMRAIGYGYTFGSGTRLTVV.

V usage is TRBV29-1 and J usage is TRBJ1-1; D not certain. The germline V and J ends were trimmed by 7 bases and 1 base, with 16 bases remaining between them. Germline V gene lookup returns CDR1 SQVTM and CDR2 ANQGSEA. The CDR3 is 14 residues long. This chain's CDR3 is CSAGRVAPNTEAFF. The DNA for the CDR3 is TGCAGCGCCGGGCGGGTGGCCCCGAACACTGAAGCTTTCTTT.

This clonotype was counted ten times or more. J is TRBJ2-7 and V is TRBV7-2; either TRBD1 or TRBD2 may fit D (6 bases each). Germline CDR1 is SGHTA and CDR2 is FQGNSA. The CDR3 consists of 14 residues. Trimming removed 4 bases from V and 6 bases from J, with 16 bases in between. The CDR3 sequence is CASSYVGGQPEQYF. The CDR3 DNA follows: TGTGCCAGCAGCTATGTTGGGGGGCAGCCCGAGCAGTACTTC.

This clonotype has only a few counts. V gene TRBV4-1 combines with J gene TRBJ2-2; 8 bases are shared with TRBD2. From germline, CDR1 is MGHRA and CDR2 YSYEKL. V was pared by 3 bases and J by 4 bases, with 13 bases of the junction left unmatched. The CDR3 has 18 amino acids. In DNA, the CDR3 is TGCGCCAGCAGCCACCCCCGGGGGGGGACTGGAATCACCGGGGAGCTGTTTTTT. Its protein product is CASSHPRGGTGITGELFF.

This clonotype was seen more than once but under ten times. The chain has TRBV6-5 and TRBJ1-2; 9 nucleotides match TRBD1. CDR1 is MNHEY, CDR2 SVGAGI, per germline. This CDR3 comprises 15 residues. V lost 3 bases, J lost 3 bases, and 5 bases stayed unmatched. As DNA, the CDR3 is TGTGCCAGCAGTTATCGTAGGACAGGGGACTATGGCTACACCTTC. Protein product: CASSYRRTGDYGYTF.

The chain recombines TRBV11-2 with TRBJ2-3; 10 nucleotides line up with TRBD2. Per germline, CDR1 SGHAT and CDR2 FQNNGV. Germline trimming cut 3 bases from V and 2 bases from J; bases unmatched to any gene: 5. CDR3 length equals 16 residues. Here the CDR3 DNA reads TGTGCCAGCAGCTTTCTAGCGGGGGCTAACACAGATACGCAGTATTTT. Protein product: CASSFLAGANTDTQYF.

This chain links TRBV2 with TRBJ2-3; 9 positions agree with TRBD1. Germline CDR1 SNHLY, CDR2 FYNNEI. With 5 bases clipped from V and 5 bases from J, the junction kept 5 bases outside the gene matches. The CDR3 consists of 14 residues. The CDR3 spells CASSLTGGIDTQYF. CDR3 DNA sequence: TGTGCCAGCAGTCTGACAGGGGGAATAGATACGCAGTATTTT.

The V call is TRBV7-6, the J call TRBJ2-7; the match to TRBD2 covers 7 bases. CDR1 SGHVS and CDR2 FNYEAQ come from the germline V gene. CDR3 length: 14 residues. The J segment lost 3 bases and the V segment lost 5 bases, leaving 7 bases of the junction unmatched. This CDR3 is CASSPRAGDYEQYF. The CDR3 DNA reads as TGTGCCAGCAGCCCGCGGGCGGGGGACTACGAGCAGTACTTC. The variable domain in full, with the rest retrieved from reference TRBV7-6 and TRBJ2-7, is GAGVSQSPRYKVTKRGQDVALRCDPISGHVSLYWYRQALGQGPEFLTYFNYEAQQDKSGLPNDRFSAERPEGSISTLTIQRTEQRDSAMYRCASSPRAGDYEQYFGPGTRLTVT.

This rearrangement joins TRBV12-5 to TRBJ2-1; 9 nucleotides align to TRBD2. This CDR3 is built from 17 residues. V shed 5 bases and J 4 bases; nucleotides not matched to a gene: 12. The V gene's germline CDR1 is LGHNT and CDR2 FRNRAP. The CDR3 sequence is CASGQLTTSGVYNEQFF. Here the CDR3 DNA reads TGTGCTAGTGGTCAATTAACGACTAGCGGAGTTTACAATGAGCAGTTCTTC. Variable domain in full (rest from reference TRBV12-5 and TRBJ2-1): DARVTQTPRHKVTEMGQEVTMRCQPILGHNTVFWYRQTMMQGLELLAYFRNRAPLDDSGMPKDRFSAEMPDATLATLKIQPSEPRDSAVYFCASGQLTTSGVYNEQFFGPGTRLTVL.

This clonotype was counted a few times. V gene TRBV7-9 combines with J gene TRBJ1-5, with D hard to call. CDR3 length: 17 amino acids. V lost 0 bases and J 0 bases, leaving 12 bases between the germline ends. Germline V lookup: CDR1 SEHNR, CDR2 FQNEAQ (reference sequence). The CDR3 DNA follows: TGTGCCAGCAGCTTAGCCTATACAGATAATAGCAATCAGCCCCAGCATTTT. Its protein product is CASSLAYTDNSNQPQHF.

V gene TRBV9 combines with J gene TRBJ2-3; D unresolved. CDR3 length: 15 residues. Germline CDR1 reads SGDLS; CDR2 reads YYNGEE. V was clipped by 1 base and J by 5 bases, with 14 bases between them. CDR3 region: CASSVFLHEEDTQYF. The CDR3 DNA reads TGTGCCAGCAGCGTATTCCTCCACGAGGAAGATACGCAGTATTTT.

This clonotype was seen only a few times. This sequence joins TRBV7-8 and TRBJ2-7; the match to TRBD2 covers 8 bases. J gave up 5 bases and V 5 bases, and 8 bases lay outside the gene matches. The CDR3 totals 14 residues. Germline V gives CDR1 SGHVS, CDR2 FQNEAQ. The CDR3 DNA sequence: TGTGCCAGCAGCCTACCCCACGGGGGGGACGAGCAGTACTTC. This codes for CASSLPHGGDEQYF.

This clonotype was observed many times. The rearrangement uses TRBV6-1 and TRBJ2-6; the match to TRBD1 covers 7 bases. The CDR3 consists of 15 residues. J was trimmed by 4 bases and V by 5 bases; bases with no gene match: 5. Germline V lookup: CDR1 MNHNS, CDR2 SASEGT. The CDR3 nucleotides read TGTGCCAGCAGTAGCAGGGGGTCCGGGGCCAACGTCCTGACTTTC. Translating it yields CASSSRGSGANVLTF.

This clonotype has more than one count but fewer than ten. This chain joins TRBV7-6 and TRBJ2-3; 9 bases align to TRBD2. V was pared by 4 bases and J by 3 bases, with 5 bases of the junction left unmatched. The germline V gene has CDR1 SGHVS and CDR2 FNYEAQ. The length of the CDR3 is 15 residues. The CDR3 is CASSSGLASTDTQYF. Here the CDR3 DNA reads TGTGCCAGCAGCTCGGGACTAGCAAGTACAGATACGCAGTATTTT.

In its sample, this clonotype was seen a few times. The V and J genes are TRBV12-3 or TRBV12-4 and TRBJ1-5, with D perhaps TRBD1 (5 bases). V was clipped by 1 base and J by 7 bases, with 11 bases between them. The CDR3 sequence is 14 residues long. The CDR3 coding sequence is TGTGCCAGCAGTTTAGGCGACAGTTTACAGCCCCAGCATTTT. This translates into CASSLGDSLQPQHF.

In this sample, this clonotype turned up a few times. V usage is TRBV7-2 and J usage is TRBJ1-1; D call uncertain. V shed 7 bases and J shed 2 bases, with 5 bases lying between them. The CDR3 spans 11 residues. Germline lookup yields CDR1 SGHTA and CDR2 FQGNSA. CDR3 loop: CASTENTEAFF. The CDR3 DNA reads as TGTGCCAGCACCGAAAACACTGAAGCTTTCTTT. Supplemented by reference TRBV7-2 and TRBJ1-1, the full variable domain reads GAGVSQSPSNKVTEKGKDVELRCDPISGHTALYWYRQSLGQGLEFLIYFQGNSAPDKSGLPSDRFSAERTGGSVSTLTIQRTQQEDSAVYLCASTENTEAFFGQGTRLTVV.

This clonotype has more than one count but fewer than ten. The chain joins TRBV20-1 to TRBJ2-3, with 7 bases identical to TRBD2. J lost 4 bases, V lost 4 bases, and 8 bases had no gene match. The CDR3 has 14 residues. The germline gives CDR1 DFQATT, CDR2 SNEGSKA (reference sequence). CDR3 nucleotide sequence: TGCAGTGCTACCCGAGGTGCGGGAGCAGATACGCAGTATTTT. It translates to CSATRGAGADTQYF.

This clonotype was picked up a small number of times. The chain is built from TRBV19 and TRBJ2-6; D is undetermined. The CDR3 totals 18 residues. V was clipped by 6 bases and J by 0 bases, with 18 bases between them. The V gene's germline CDR1 is LNHDA and CDR2 SQIVND (reference sequence). The CDR3 loop reads CASSPPSAVYSGANVLTF. The CDR3 DNA follows: TGTGCCAGTAGCCCACCTTCAGCAGTCTACTCTGGGGCCAACGTCCTGACTTTC.

V is TRBV5-6 and J is TRBJ1-1; 7 nucleotides align to TRBD1. The CDR3 is 14 residues long. The junction had 8 bases not matched to a gene; V was cut back by 5 bases and J by 4 bases. Germline V gene data show CDR1 as SGHDT and CDR2 as YYEEEE. CDR3: CASRFQGVLTEAFF. For the CDR3, the DNA is TGTGCCAGCAGATTCCAGGGGGTCCTCACTGAAGCTTTCTTT.

The chain uses TRBV20-1 and TRBJ2-3; the match to TRBD1 covers 10 bases. Germline V gene lookup returns CDR1 DFQATT and CDR2 SNEGSKA (reference sequence). V was clipped by 4 bases and J by 2 bases; unmatched bases: 18. CDR3 length: 19 residues. CDR3 sequence: CSATVGTGDRRGPTDTQYF. CDR3 coding DNA: TGCAGTGCTACCGTTGGGACAGGGGACAGAAGGGGTCCCACAGATACGCAGTATTTT.

The chain joins TRBV18 to TRBJ1-4, with a tentative D call TRBD1 (5 bases). Trimming cost V 0 bases and J 8 bases, with 13 bases left between them. Germline V gene data show CDR1 as KGHSH and CDR2 as LQKENI. CDR3 length: 15 residues. The CDR3 sequence is CASSPPGGFGEKLFF. The CDR3 DNA reads as TGTGCCAGCTCACCACCGGGGGGATTTGGAGAAAAACTGTTTTTT.

This chain uses TRBV7-8 with TRBJ1-1; TRBD1 matches 7 bases. This CDR3 is built from 17 residues. J gave up 3 bases and V 1 base, and 11 bases lay outside the gene matches. Germline values: CDR1 SGHVS, CDR2 FQNEAQ. The CDR3 nucleotides read TGTGCCAGCAGCTTAGTGTATTCAGGGGGAGAGGACACTGAAGCTTTCTTT. Encoded protein: CASSLVYSGGEDTEAFF.

This sequence joins TRBV5-1 and TRBJ2-1; D could derive from TRBD1 or TRBD2 (5 bases each). Per germline, CDR1 SGHRS and CDR2 YFSETQ. Trimming pared 4 bases from V and 1 base from J, leaving 9 bases between. This CDR3 is 14 amino acids long. DNA for the CDR3: TGCGCCAGCAGCGGGGACCTATCCTACAATGAGCAGTTCTTC. Protein product: CASSGDLSYNEQFF.